The 14 T cell receptor beta chains below come from one sample, sequenced in a study of T-cell reconstitution after alpha-beta-depleted transplantation in children. Preparing the TCRbeta library involved the use of unique molecular identifiers. MiXCR was run by TCRdb on the PCR reads, yielding one entry per CDR3 protein. This table holds a few hundred thousand distinct CDR3 sequences, 10% to 15% found once. The sequencing used PBMCs, mostly from graft donor cells, collected 360 days after TCRalphabeta/CD19-depleted stem cell transplant. The receptors were gathered from a male patient aged 10-17 years who had a stem cell transplant for acute myeloid leukemia, so the T cells may come from the graft donor.

This clonotype was counted only a few times. The V and J genes are TRBV24-1 and TRBJ2-5; 12 bases map to TRBD2. This CDR3 has 18 amino acids. Germline V gives CDR1 KGHDR, CDR2 SFDVKD. With V trimmed by 2 bases and J by 5 bases, 11 bases remained unmatched. This chain's CDR3 is CATSDYSRLAGDGETQYF. In DNA form, the CDR3 reads TGTGCCACCAGTGATTATTCCAGACTAGCGGGAGATGGCGAGACCCAGTACTTC.

The V gene is TRBV20-1, the J gene TRBJ2-3; D may correspond to TRBD1 or TRBD2 (6 bases each). Deletions cut 1 base from V and 0 bases from J, with 11 bases between. The CDR3 runs 15 residues. The germline V gene has CDR1 DFQATT and CDR2 SNEGSKA (reference sequence). CDR3 nucleotide sequence: TGCAGTGCTAGAGGGGGGGCGGCTAGCACAGATACGCAGTATTTT. Translated, it gives CSARGGAASTDTQYF.

V is TRBV7-2 and J is TRBJ2-7; TRBD1 matches at 10 bases. V was pared by 6 bases and J by 1 base, with 9 bases of the junction left unmatched. Germline V lookup: CDR1 SGHTA, CDR2 FQGNSA. The CDR3 contains 16 residues. The CDR3 DNA follows: TGTGCCAGCAGTCTTAGGGGGACAGGGGCTTCCTACGAGCAGTACTTC. Its protein is CASSLRGTGASYEQYF.

The chain uses TRBV11-1 and TRBJ2-6, with a possible D match to TRBD1 (6 bases). The CDR3 is 19 amino acids. Germline CDR1 is SGHAT and CDR2 is FQDESV (reference sequence). Deletions cut 8 bases from V and 0 bases from J, with 23 bases between. The DNA of the CDR3 is TGTGCCAGCGTCGGGTCCTCGGACAGATCCTTCTCTGGGGCCAACGTCCTGACTTTC. Its translation is CASVGSSDRSFSGANVLTF.

The chain joins TRBV7-8 to TRBJ1-6, with D hard to call. Trimming shortened V by 1 base and J by 0 bases, and 13 bases separated the two germline ends. Germline V CDR1 and CDR2: SGHVS, FQNEAQ. This CDR3 is built from 18 residues. In nucleotides, the CDR3 is TGTGCCAGCAGCTTAGTACTGGACCGAGTCTCCTATAATTCACCCCTCCACTTT. It codes for CASSLVLDRVSYNSPLHF.

This clonotype showed up many times. The chain uses TRBV24-1 and TRBJ2-5; possible D gene TRBD1, 5 bases. Germline V gives CDR1 KGHDR, CDR2 SFDVKD. V shed 2 bases and J shed 4 bases, with 16 bases lying between them. This CDR3 spans 16 amino acids. The CDR3 is CATSDSSGFFGETQYF. Here the CDR3 DNA reads TGTGCCACCAGTGATTCATCAGGGTTCTTTGGAGAGACCCAGTACTTC.

This clonotype was detected ten times or more. The chain uses TRBV29-1 and TRBJ2-7; 8 positions match TRBD1. The CDR3 length is 13 residues. The trim removed 4 bases at V and 3 bases at J, leaving 5 bases unmatched. Germline V gene lookup returns CDR1 SQVTM and CDR2 ANQGSEA. CDR3 amino acids: CSVGDRFCYEQYF. The CDR3 bases are TGCAGCGTTGGGGACAGGTTCTGCTACGAGCAGTACTTC.

The CDR3 reads CASSFGNPKVSTQYF. Here the CDR3 DNA reads TGTGCCAGCAGCTTCGGAAATCCCAAAGTGTCCACGCAGTATTTT. This chain connects TRBV7-3 to TRBJ2-3, with D uncertain. Germline V gene sequence: CDR1 SGHTA, CDR2 FQGTGA. CDR3 size: 15 residues. V lost 3 bases and J lost 9, with 19 bases in between.

This clonotype was recorded once. J is TRBJ2-7 and V is TRBV18, with TRBD2 as a possible D gene (6 bases). This CDR3 has 17 amino acids. V gave up 2 bases and J gave up 1 base, with 18 bases separating them. CDR1 KGHSH and CDR2 LQKENI come from the germline V gene. For the CDR3, the DNA is TGTGCCAGCTCACCAAGCCGGGTCTTCGGGGGATCCTACGAGCAGTACTTC. As protein: CASSPSRVFGGSYEQYF.

The sample holds many counts of this clonotype. This rearrangement joins TRBV7-9 to TRBJ2-5; 10 nucleotides agree with TRBD2. The trim removed 4 bases at V and 3 bases at J, leaving 2 bases unmatched. The CDR3 extends over 14 amino acids. CDR1 and CDR2 (germline): SEHNR, FQNEAQ (reference sequence). CDR3 nucleotide sequence: TGTGCCAGCAGCTACGGACTAGCGGAAGAGACCCAGTACTTC. It is translated as CASSYGLAEETQYF. Variable domain in full (rest from reference TRBV7-9 and TRBJ2-5): DTGVSQNPRHKITKRGQNVTFRCDPISEHNRLYWYRQTLGQGPEFLTYFQNEAQLEKSRLLSDRFSAERPKGSFSTLEIQRTEQGDSAMYLCASSYGLAEETQYFGPGTRLLVL.

This clonotype has at least ten counts. This chain links TRBV29-1 with TRBJ2-7; TRBD1 matches at 10 bases. Germline V gives CDR1 SQVTM, CDR2 ANQGSEA. V was pared by 3 bases and J by 3 bases, with 2 bases of the junction left unmatched. This CDR3 region has 13 residues. This chain's CDR3 is CSVERTGGYEQYF. The CDR3 DNA follows: TGCAGCGTTGAGAGGACAGGGGGCTACGAGCAGTACTTC.

The V call is TRBV10-3, the J call TRBJ2-5, with D possibly being TRBD1 or TRBD2 (5 bases each). The CDR3 loop spans 13 amino acids. Germline CDR1 ENHRY, CDR2 SYGVKD. V shed 2 bases and J shed 4 bases, with 8 bases lying between them. CDR3 residues: CAISETGPETQYF. The CDR3 nucleotides are TGTGCCATCAGTGAGACGGGACCAGAGACCCAGTACTTC.

This clonotype occurred a few times. The chain uses TRBV20-1 and TRBJ2-7; D is perhaps TRBD2 (5 bases). Trimming shortened V by 4 bases and J by 2 bases, and 18 bases separated the two germline ends. The CDR3 totals 15 residues. Germline V gives CDR1 DFQATT, CDR2 SNEGSKA (reference sequence). Here the CDR3 reads CSANSAGLAPYEQYF. CDR3 nucleotide sequence: TGCAGTGCTAATTCAGCTGGTCTAGCCCCCTACGAGCAGTACTTC.

The chain recombines TRBV29-1 with TRBJ2-7, with TRBD2 matching 7 bases. Germline V gene lookup returns CDR1 SQVTM and CDR2 ANQGSEA. The CDR3 totals 16 residues. Germline trimming cut 1 base from V and 3 bases from J; bases unmatched to any gene: 12. The CDR3 loop reads CSVEGVPTSSNYEQYF. The CDR3 nucleotides are TGCAGCGTTGAAGGTGTACCGACTAGCAGCAACTACGAGCAGTACTTC.